Described below is a single T cell receptor (beta chain) sequence and its context. This clone was seen just once. There is no known antigen for this receptor. The sample holds no much larger clone one base away, and base qualities are not on file. The sample originates from a study of shared clonotypes between healthy human individuals (TCRdb year 2020). Broadly, across the study: A few men and two women, aged 18 to 49 years, made up the cohort. For each donor, CD4 naive and CD4 memory were each given three plates, CD8 naive was given two plates, and CD8 memory was given one plate. Leukapheresis yielded between about 0.94 and 8.9 billion PBMCs per donor. Different laboratories and diverse techniques were used to prepare libraries and sequence TCR repertoires, to increase sequencing depth and limit assay-specific biases. The study deeply sequenced blood TCR repertoires of about 5 healthy adults to estimate repertoire size and the extent of clonotype sharing between individuals. Findings and caveats that apply to the study as a whole: Only blood was sampled, and tissue TCR repertoires likely differ from those in blood. Naive subsets generally had larger estimated clonotype richness than memory subsets did. Sharing across a few donors was observed for around 5% of naive CD4, 3% to 4% of naive CD8, over 2% of memory CD4, and approximately 0.41% of memory CD8 clonotypes. Because the study included only a small number of donors, the genetic and exposure-history diversity represented was limited. Based on pairwise subsampling, the degree of clonotype sharing among donors was expected to be affected by sequencing depth. Higher generation probabilities were observed for clonotypes shared by all four sorted-subset donors than for non-shared clonotypes. Rarefaction of sorted-subset datasets indicated incomplete sequencing despite the large sequencing depth.

Trimming removed 6 bases from V and 7 bases from J, leaving 16 bases between the germline ends. CDR1 and CDR2 were assigned from the germline V gene (reference sequence) as MNHEY and SMNVEV. The CDR3 starts with the cysteine, ends with the phenylalanine, and has 15 residues. Only the CDR3 region is kept as DNA, spanning 45 bases read in frame from base 1. Donors were healthy HIV-negative adults with no recently reported acute infections or vaccinations. Every donor was a Caucasian adult residing in Nashville, Tennessee, USA. Magnetic negative selection was used to enrich CD4+ T cells, after which naive cells were positively selected on CD45RA and the negative fraction became the memory subset. Blood was obtained by leukapheresis, after which PBMCs were separated by Ficoll-Histopaque density gradient centrifugation and cryopreserved in liquid nitrogen vapor phase. Analytical flow cytometry was used to check the purity and quantity of every magnetically sorted T cell population. Genomic DNA was isolated from every sorted fraction and measured by UV absorbance on a Nanodrop 2000c.

Using the deep immunoSEQ assay, TCR CDR3 regions were amplified from genomic DNA by multiplex PCR. For each cell subset, the extracted genomic DNA was distributed evenly across all wells of several immunoSEQ 96-well plates, and each plate served as one replicate. For sorted subsets, about 200 ng genomic DNA, equal to about 30,000 T cell genomes, was loaded into each replicate PCR. Purified libraries were quantified with a Qubit 3.0 fluorometer, sized on a Bioanalyzer 2100, and re-quantified with the KAPA Library Quantification kit. A separate single-read 150-cycle Illumina NextSeq 550 flow cell was used to sequence each immunoSEQ 96-well plate. In the original analysis: The immunoSEQ output contained only junctional sequences without quality scores, so filtering could not match that applied to full-length reads. Sequences were annotated with PyIR, a Python wrapper for IgBLAST v1.9, using IMGT germline references to assign V/J genes and CDR3. Reads with weak V/J assignments (E-value above 1e-6), missing CDR3, stop codons, out-of-frame junctions, or ambiguous translated residues were removed. A V3J clonotype was defined by an identical inferred V gene, J gene, and CDR3 amino acid sequence. The percentage overlap between two repertoires was calculated by dividing the number of shared unique clonotypes by the size of the smaller repertoire. Richness of each repertoire was evaluated using RTK rarefaction, the Chao1 estimator, and Recon v2.1 estimates of unobserved clonotypes. OLGA was used to compute generation probabilities for all TCRbeta clonotypes that the gDNA method yielded from a few donors. The source is immuneACCESS, and TCRdb retained only in-frame sequences with V and J called. Part of the clones is not carried over; for the studies checked, unresolved V genes explain less than half of this, and the remainder is unexplained. Clone size and the V and J calls come from that table; the DNA yielded D and trimming. This sample holds about 2 million clones; over 85% were observed only once. The ten largest clones take up about 0.13% of the sample.

This TCR was recovered from a man between 18 and 35 years old in good health. Sequenced material: naive CD4+ T cells sorted from blood. Explained via the paper, the cell subset or site label denotes: CD45RA+ positively selected. The sequence links TRBV27 to TRBJ1-6; TRBD1 is possibly the D segment (6 matching bases). The DNA sequence follows: TGTGCCAGCAGATATACCGACAGGAACAATTCACCCCTCCACTTT. It is translated as CASRYTDRNNSPLHF.